This passage covers 21 T cell receptor beta chains from one sample sequenced in a study of T cells in Graves' hyperthyroidism and ophthalmopathy. RNA transcripts yielded amplified TCR beta CDR3 regions. The primer set for the first-round RT-PCR of the TCR CDR3 was HTBI. TCRdb reprocessed the multiplex PCR reads with MiXCR, giving one entry per CDR3 protein. Of fewer than 800,000 distinct CDR3 sequences listed, 15% to 20% were seen once; the top ten hold under 8.5%. Sequenced sample: blood. The source is a man between 18 and 29 years old with Graves' hyperthyroidism.

This clonotype has just a few counts. The V call is TRBV5-1, the J call TRBJ2-2, with a tentative D call TRBD2 (5 bases). V lost 2 bases and J 3 bases, leaving 11 bases between the germline ends. The CDR3 is 15 residues long. Germline V gene data show CDR1 as SGHRS and CDR2 as YFSETQ. The CDR3 DNA sequence: TGCGCCAGCAGCTTCGTGGGAGAAGACACCGGGGAGCTGTTTTTT. Protein product: CASSFVGEDTGELFF. Variable domain in full (rest from reference TRBV5-1 and TRBJ2-2): KAGVTQTPRYLIKTRGQQVTLSCSPISGHRSVSWYQQTPGQGLQFLFEYFSETQRNKGNFPGRFSGRQFSNSRSEMNVSTLELGDSALYLCASSFVGEDTGELFFGEGSRLTVL.

This clonotype was recorded at least ten times. This chain links TRBV3-1 with TRBJ2-7, with 9 bases that match TRBD2. This CDR3 contains 12 residues. CDR1 LGHDT and CDR2 YNNKEL come from the germline V gene (reference sequence). CDR3 coding DNA: TGTGCATCGGGTAGCGGGAGCCACGAGCAGTACTTC. Translating gives CASGSGSHEQYF.

The chain joins TRBV5-1 to TRBJ1-5; tentative D call: TRBD1 (5 bases). Per the germline V gene, CDR1 is SGHRS and CDR2 is YFSETQ. The CDR3 is 13 residues long. The V end was cut by 4 bases, the J end by 7 bases, with 12 bases between. CDR3: CASSGGDEQPQHF. The CDR3 bases are TGCGCCAGCAGCGGGGGTGACGAGCAGCCCCAGCATTTT.

This clonotype was detected a few times. This rearrangement joins TRBV9 to TRBJ1-2, with D hard to call. In germline, CDR1 is SGDLS, CDR2 YYNGEE. Trimming left V 0 bases short and J 2 bases short, with 8 bases between. The CDR3 has 14 amino acids. CDR3 loop: CASSVDGPNYGYTF. CDR3 bases: TGTGCCAGCAGCGTAGATGGGCCCAACTATGGCTACACCTTC.

This clonotype showed up many times. V usage is TRBV28 and J usage is TRBJ2-1; D might be TRBD1 (6 bases). Trimming left V 6 bases short and J 5 bases short, with 14 bases between. The germline CDR1 and CDR2 sequences are MDHEN and SYDVKM. The CDR3 length is 14 residues. The CDR3 DNA is TGTGCCAGCAGAGTCTGGGGGCGCAACAATGAGCAGTTCTTC. As protein: CASRVWGRNNEQFF. The variable domain in full, completed from reference TRBV28 and TRBJ2-1, reads DVKVTQSSRYLVKRTGEKVFLECVQDMDHENMFWYRQDPGLGLRLIYFSYDVKMKEKGDIPEGYSVSREKKERFSLILESASTNQTSMYLCASRVWGRNNEQFFGPGTRLTVL.

This clonotype turned up a few times. V and J are TRBV25-1 and TRBJ1-1, with D unresolved. With 8 bases removed from V and 4 bases from J, the gap between germline ends came to 14 bases. This CDR3 contains 13 residues. Germline V CDR1 and CDR2: MGHDK, SYGVNS. The DNA for the CDR3 is TGTGCCAGCCTCCCTGGGAGAGGCACTGAAGCTTTCTTT. As protein: CASLPGRGTEAFF.

This clonotype appeared a few times. The chain links TRBV10-3 to TRBJ1-5, with D unclear. The CDR3 runs to 16 residues. V lost 3 bases, J lost 3 bases, and 15 bases lay in between. Germline V CDR1 and CDR2: ENHRY, SYGVKD. CDR3 in DNA: TGTGCCATCAGTGAACCTTCAACGGACGACAATCAGCCCCAGCATTTT. This translates into CAISEPSTDDNQPQHF.

At least ten counts were recorded for this clonotype. The rearrangement joins TRBV9 to TRBJ2-5; D remains ambiguous. Trimming shortened V by 2 bases and J by 7 bases, and 9 bases separated the two germline ends. This CDR3 contains 12 residues. Germline V lookup: CDR1 SGDLS, CDR2 YYNGEE. CDR3 nucleotides: TGTGCCAGCAGCGTGGAGACGGGGACCCAGTACTTC. This encodes CASSVETGTQYF.

This clonotype was seen at least ten times. The J gene is TRBJ2-5, the V gene TRBV2; 8 nucleotides agree with TRBD2. J was trimmed by 5 bases and V by 4 bases; bases with no gene match: 12. The CDR3 sequence is 16 residues long. Germline V gene data show CDR1 as SNHLY and CDR2 as FYNNEI. Here the CDR3 reads CASSGLASRRTETQYF. The CDR3 DNA reads as TGTGCCAGCAGTGGACTAGCGTCGAGGAGGACTGAGACCCAGTACTTC. Supplemented by reference TRBV2 and TRBJ2-5, the full variable domain reads EPEVTQTPSHQVTQMGQEVILRCVPISNHLYFYWYRQILGQKVEFLVSFYNNEISEKSEIFDDQFSVERPDGSNFTLKIRSTKLEDSAMYFCASSGLASRRTETQYFGPGTRLLVL.

As for this clonotype: One base away lies a much larger clone, so this may be a sequencing read error. This chain connects TRBV12-3 or TRBV12-4 to TRBJ2-3; the D gene is possibly TRBD1 (5 bases). V was clipped by 6 bases and J by 10 bases, with 29 bases between them. This CDR3 spans 17 amino acids. DNA of the CDR3: TGTGCCAGCAGCCCCATCCGGCAATCCTTATTCAGGGATGCGCAGTATTTT. Protein sequence: CASSPIRQSLFRDAQYF.

The chain has TRBV20-1 and TRBJ1-4, with D maybe TRBD1 (5 bases). CDR3 length: 12 residues. Trimming pared 6 bases from V and 11 bases from J, leaving 16 bases between. The germline gives CDR1 DFQATT, CDR2 SNEGSKA (reference sequence). CDR3 in amino acids: CSAAGGKGKLFF. The CDR3 DNA reads as TGCAGTGCGGCAGGAGGGAAGGGGAAACTGTTTTTT.

This clonotype was detected a few times. The rearrangement uses TRBV11-2 and TRBJ2-3; 9 nucleotides align to TRBD1. Looked up from germline, CDR1 is SGHAT and CDR2 is FQNNGV. The trim removed 4 bases at V and 5 bases at J, leaving 7 bases unmatched. The CDR3 consists of 15 residues. The CDR3 protein is CASSSAGTGKDTQYF. CDR3 nucleotide sequence: TGTGCCAGCAGCTCAGCCGGGACAGGGAAAGATACGCAGTATTTT.

The chain recombines TRBV13 with TRBJ2-3; D uncertain. The CDR3 is 16 amino acids. CDR1 PRHDT and CDR2 FYEKMQ come from the germline V gene (reference sequence). V was trimmed by 0 bases and J by 4 bases, leaving 14 bases between them. The DNA for the CDR3 is TGTGCCAGCAGCTTAGGAACAGAGTTAGACGCAGATACGCAGTATTTT. Translated: CASSLGTELDADTQYF.

The chain recombines TRBV4-1 with TRBJ2-7; D might be TRBD1 (6 bases). The germline gives CDR1 MGHRA, CDR2 YSYEKL. Trimming stripped 1 base from V and 2 bases from J, with 12 bases between. The CDR3 extends over 15 amino acids. The CDR3: CASSQVAGETYEQYF. CDR3 nucleotides: TGCGCCAGCAGCCAAGTTGCAGGGGAGACCTACGAGCAGTACTTC.

This clonotype was recorded at least ten times. This rearrangement joins TRBV20-1 to TRBJ2-7, with 8 bases that match TRBD1. CDR1 and CDR2 from the germline V gene are DFQATT and SNEGSKA (reference sequence). This CDR3 is built from 14 residues. V gave up 4 bases and J gave up 3 bases; unmatched junction bases: 8. The DNA of the CDR3 is TGCAGTGCTATCGGACAGGGTATAAACTACGAGCAGTACTTC. Its protein is CSAIGQGINYEQYF.

This clonotype was counted a few times. This sequence joins TRBV7-9 and TRBJ2-4; D is perhaps TRBD2 (6 bases). V lost 2 bases and J lost 0, with 14 bases in between. The CDR3 runs 17 residues. Germline V gives CDR1 SEHNR, CDR2 FQNEAQ (reference sequence). Written as DNA, the CDR3 is TGTGCCAGCAGCTTAATCCAGGGACTTCTAGCCAAAAACATTCAGTACTTC. Translating it yields CASSLIQGLLAKNIQYF.

Ten or more counts support this clonotype. V and J are TRBV6-1 and TRBJ2-7, with 8 bases fitting TRBD1. The V gene end was trimmed by 2 bases and the J gene end by 2 bases; junction bases not matched to a gene: 5. CDR1 MNHNS and CDR2 SASEGT come from the germline V gene. This CDR3 spans 15 amino acids. The CDR3 here is CASSERGQGAYEQYF. The CDR3 nucleotides read TGTGCCAGCAGTGAAAGAGGACAGGGAGCCTACGAGCAGTACTTC.

The table lists this clonotype with many counts. The V call is TRBV28, the J call TRBJ2-5; D perhaps matches TRBD2 (6 bases). CDR1 MDHEN and CDR2 SYDVKM come from the germline V gene. The CDR3 is 13 amino acids. Trimming stripped 10 bases from V and 13 bases from J, with 25 bases between. The CDR3, as DNA: TGTGCCATCCAGGAAATTACTGCGGGGTCTCGGTACTTC. Translating gives CAIQEITAGSRYF.

This clonotype was observed at least ten times. The chain combines TRBV18 with TRBJ1-2; a possible D gene is TRBD1 (5 bases). The CDR3 covers 15 residues. Per germline, CDR1 KGHSH and CDR2 LQKENI. V lost 2 bases and J lost 1, with 11 bases in between. The CDR3 reads CASSPSGDGNYGYTF. The CDR3 DNA reads TGTGCCAGCTCACCAAGCGGGGACGGTAACTATGGCTACACCTTC.

Ten or more counts support this clonotype. The chain links TRBV30 to TRBJ2-7, with D tentatively TRBD1 (6 bases). Trimming removed 5 bases from V and 4 bases from J, with 12 bases in between. Per the germline V gene, CDR1 is GTSNPN and CDR2 is SVGIG (reference sequence). The CDR3 extends over 12 amino acids. The CDR3 protein is CAWQDSNYEQYF. The CDR3, as DNA: TGTGCCTGGCAGGACAGCAATTACGAGCAGTACTTC.

In regard to this clonotype: A much larger clone is a single base away; this may be a read error. The chain carries TRBV5-1 and TRBJ2-7, with D hard to call. Germline lookup yields CDR1 SGHRS and CDR2 YFSETQ. This CDR3 has 14 residues. The CDR3 reads CVTRSIGGAYEQYF. The CDR3 nucleotides read TGCGTCACCCGTTCCATAGGTGGTGCCTACGAGCAGTACTTC.